The 15 T cell receptor beta chains below all came from one sample that was sequenced in a study of T cells in Graves' hyperthyroidism and ophthalmopathy. Amplified regions were TCR beta CDR3 sequences from RNA transcripts. HTBI primers were used for first-round RT-PCR of the TCR CDR3. Each CDR3 protein is one row after TCRdb ran MiXCR on the multiplex PCR reads. The sample has a few hundred thousand distinct CDR3 sequences; about a sixth are singletons. The sequenced sample consisted of blood. The origin of the receptors is a woman aged 18-30 years with Graves' ophthalmopathy.

The V gene is TRBV13, the J gene TRBJ2-7; the match to TRBD1 covers 12 bases. The CDR3 contains 15 residues. Germline CDR1 reads PRHDT; CDR2 reads FYEKMQ (reference sequence). With V trimmed by 5 bases and J by 5 bases, 7 bases remained unmatched. For the CDR3, the DNA is TGTGCCAGCAGCCTCGGGACAGGGGGCCGAAACGAGCAGTACTTC. Protein: CASSLGTGGRNEQYF.

At least ten counts were recorded for this clonotype. The V call is TRBV6-1, the J call TRBJ2-1, with D perhaps being TRBD1 or TRBD2 (5 bases each). The CDR3 runs 13 residues. CDR1 and CDR2 from the germline V gene are MNHNS and SASEGT. Trimming removed 7 bases at V and 6 bases at J, with 13 bases between. CDR3 in amino acids: CASIGEITNEQFF. In nucleotides, the CDR3 is TGTGCCAGCATAGGGGAGATCACCAATGAGCAGTTCTTC.

This clonotype was detected many times. The chain employs TRBV7-8 and TRBJ2-7; D is ambiguous. This CDR3 region has 14 residues. Germline CDR1 is SGHVS and CDR2 is FQNEAQ. Trimming removed 1 base from V and 0 bases from J, with 7 bases in between. The CDR3 is CASSLGPSSYEQYF. CDR3 nucleotide sequence: TGTGCCAGCAGCTTAGGGCCAAGCTCCTACGAGCAGTACTTC.

This clonotype was counted at least ten times. This chain joins TRBV5-1 and TRBJ1-1; D perhaps matches TRBD1 (5 bases). V was trimmed by 0 bases and J by 1 base, leaving 10 bases between them. The CDR3 has 15 residues. Per germline, CDR1 SGHRS and CDR2 YFSETQ. CDR3 coding DNA: TGCGCCAGCAGCTTGGAGACGGGGACGAACACTGAAGCTTTCTTT. Residues: CASSLETGTNTEAFF.

J is TRBJ1-2 and V is TRBV14; weak D call: TRBD1 (5 bases). CDR1 and CDR2 (germline): SGHDN, FVKESK. Deletions cut 0 bases from V and 7 bases from J, with 12 bases between. The CDR3 consists of 14 residues. The CDR3: CASSQDQGFIGYTF. The DNA for the CDR3 is TGTGCCAGCAGCCAAGATCAGGGTTTTATTGGCTACACCTTC.

This clonotype was counted many times. J is TRBJ2-1 and V is TRBV7-2, with 7 bases matching TRBD2. V trimming: 7 bases; J trimming: 10 bases; junction bases outside the gene matches: 7. The CDR3 is made up of 12 amino acids. In germline, CDR1 is SGHTA, CDR2 FQGNSA. This CDR3 is CASTWGGGEQFF. In nucleotides, the CDR3 is TGTGCCAGCACCTGGGGGGGGGGGGAGCAGTTCTTC. Combining the CDR3 with reference TRBV7-2 and TRBJ2-1 gives the whole variable domain GAGVSQSPSNKVTEKGKDVELRCDPISGHTALYWYRQSLGQGLEFLIYFQGNSAPDKSGLPSDRFSAERTGGSVSTLTIQRTQQEDSAVYLCASTWGGGEQFFGPGTRLTVL.

This clonotype was picked up many times. The V call is TRBV7-2, the J call TRBJ1-2; 10 bases are shared with TRBD1. Germline CDR1 SGHTA, CDR2 FQGNSA. V was pared by 1 base and J by 4 bases, with 3 bases of the junction left unmatched. The CDR3 sequence is 15 residues long. DNA of the CDR3: TGTGCCAGCAGCTTAGGACAGGGGGCGGGCTATGGCTACACCTTC. It is translated as CASSLGQGAGYGYTF.

The chain recombines TRBV10-2 with TRBJ2-2; D is unclear. Germline CDR1 WSHSY, CDR2 SAAADI. Trimming shortened V by 3 bases and J by 0 bases, and 8 bases separated the two germline ends. The CDR3 is 15 residues long. CDR3 region: CASSDGLPNTGELFF. The CDR3 bases are TGCGCCAGCAGTGACGGCCTTCCGAACACCGGGGAGCTGTTTTTT.

This clonotype was seen repeatedly, ten times or more. V gene TRBV2 combines with J gene TRBJ2-7; possibly TRBD1 for D (6 bases). Germline CDR1 SNHLY, CDR2 FYNNEI. The CDR3 has 15 residues. V was shortened by 8 bases and J by 4 bases, with 21 bases between the two germline ends. DNA of the CDR3: TGTGCCAGCCGCCACTCCTCGATGGGGACATACGAGCAGTACTTC. This codes for CASRHSSMGTYEQYF.

The chain uses TRBV11-1 and TRBJ2-3, with 11 bases fitting TRBD1. The V and J ends lost 2 bases and 2 bases, in that order; junction bases with no gene match: 6. CDR3 size: 17 residues. Germline V gene data show CDR1 as SGHAT and CDR2 as FQDESV (reference sequence). Here the CDR3 reads CASSLSVGQGATDTQYF. The CDR3 coding sequence is TGTGCCAGCAGCTTAAGCGTCGGACAGGGGGCCACAGATACGCAGTATTTT.

This clonotype has a count of ten or more. The chain links TRBV29-1 to TRBJ2-3; TRBD2 is a possible D gene (6 bases). Germline CDR1 reads SQVTM; CDR2 reads ANQGSEA. This CDR3 comprises 13 residues. V was pared by 7 bases and J by 5 bases, with 16 bases between. CDR3 sequence reads: CSADGLALDTQYF. The CDR3 DNA is TGCAGCGCCGACGGTCTAGCGTTAGATACGCAGTATTTT.

This sequence joins TRBV12-3 or TRBV12-4 and TRBJ1-2, with D perhaps matching TRBD1 (5 bases). V gave up 7 bases and J gave up 3 bases, with 24 bases separating them. The CDR3 has 17 amino acids. The CDR3 nucleotides read TGTGCCAGCACCTCTCGGGGGGATTCCCGTCACCACTATGGCTACACCTTC. This translates into CASTSRGDSRHHYGYTF.

This clonotype has at least ten counts. The genes are TRBV28 and TRBJ2-7; D not resolved. The CDR3 covers 11 residues. Between the trimmed V and J ends, which lost 5 bases and 2 bases, there was a span of 4 bases. Germline V CDR1 and CDR2: MDHEN, SYDVKM. The CDR3 sequence: CASSNTYEQYF. In DNA, the CDR3 is TGTGCCAGCAGTAATACCTACGAGCAGTACTTC. Full variable domain (remainder filled in from reference TRBV28 and TRBJ2-7): DVKVTQSSRYLVKRTGEKVFLECVQDMDHENMFWYRQDPGLGLRLIYFSYDVKMKEKGDIPEGYSVSREKKERFSLILESASTNQTSMYLCASSNTYEQYFGPGTRLTVT.

This clonotype appeared a few times. The chain joins TRBV5-1 to TRBJ2-5, with 8 bases that match TRBD1. Germline V gene sequence: CDR1 SGHRS, CDR2 YFSETQ. This CDR3 is built from 15 residues. With 0 bases clipped from V and 2 bases from J, the junction kept 3 bases outside the gene matches. In DNA, the CDR3 is TGCGCCAGCAGCTTGGGAGGGACAGGTCAAGAGACCCAGTACTTC. Its protein product is CASSLGGTGQETQYF.

This clonotype showed up many times. The rearrangement joins TRBV27 to TRBJ1-5; D unclear. CDR3 length: 17 residues. Germline CDR1 is MNHEY and CDR2 is SMNVEV (reference sequence). V lost 5 bases, J lost 2 bases, and 19 bases lay in between. CDR3 coding DNA: TGTGCCAGCAGTCCCCTCGACAAGGCTAGGGGCAATCAGCCCCAGCATTTT. Protein product: CASSPLDKARGNQPQHF.